This paragraph reports one T cell receptor beta chain. This clonotype showed up many times. Its antigen is currently not known. No much larger clone is present one base from it, and per-base qualities are unavailable. This specimen belongs to a study of Graves' ophthalmopathy and Graves' hyperthyroidism (dated by TCRdb to 2016 to 2019). Regarding the complete study: Peripheral blood was collected at initial diagnosis, prior to any treatment. The study used signatures of the TCR beta repertoire to tell Graves' ophthalmopathy apart from Graves' hyperthyroidism and to predict which patients would progress to ophthalmopathy. In total, under 150 blood samples were TCR-sequenced: some 40 ophthalmopathy, 75 hyperthyroidism and roughly 17 hyperthyroidism-to-ophthalmopathy patients. To explore V-J signatures that distinguish ophthalmopathy from hyperthyroidism, a discovery set of under 110 patients was enrolled, made up of over 40 with ophthalmopathy and roughly 55 with stable hyperthyroidism. The independent validation cohort included approximately 19 hyperthyroidism patients plus 17 patients who later progressed from hyperthyroidism to ophthalmopathy. In over 5 hyperthyroidism patients, the T-cell repertoires found in thyroid tissue were compared with those found in blood. Once sampling was done, hyperthyroidism patients were given methimazole at a starting dose of 30 mg daily, while ophthalmopathy patients were given high-dose intravenous methylprednisolone. Beyond this particular receptor, the publication reports: Most expanded thyroid clonotypes with frequency above 0.001 were also detected in blood, suggesting blood repertoires may reflect the thyroid immune response. No statistical method was used to predetermine the sample size, and group allocation was not hidden from the investigators. In cross-validation, the 13-signature model distinguished ophthalmopathy from stable hyperthyroidism with 87.88% sensitivity and about 81% specificity, while in the test set the corresponding values were about 80% and 75%. In validation, the model predicted ophthalmopathy progression with roughly 68% sensitivity and around 72% specificity; approximately 12 predicted patients were CT-confirmed with GO in a median of around 6.5 months.

TCR beta CDR3 regions were amplified from RNA transcripts for repertoire sequencing. HTBI primers and the Qiagen OneStep RT-PCR kit were used in a first-round RT-PCR, which was followed by a second-round multiplex PCR, size selection and purification. Libraries were sequenced paired-end with 100 bp reads on an Illumina HiSeq2000. Processing in the source paper ran as follows. SOAPnuke was used to process the reads, throwing out any read that had adapters, had uncalled bases, had a mean Phred below 15, or lacked an exact constant-primer or identifier match. COPE v1.2.5 was used to merge high-quality paired reads. Clonotypes were defined as unique nucleotide sequences and were aligned to IMGT TRB V, D and J references using MiTCR v1.1. Only V-J combinations with frequency above 0.0001 were analysed, covering about 99% of repertoires. For each V-J combination, a TCR clonal expansion and chaos score was defined as F50 clonal expansion divided by the chaos observed in the TCRdist matrix. Welch's t-statistics and random forest were used to reduce the features to approximately 13 V-J combinations, which were then used as input to a naive Bayes classifier. The similarity between thyroid and blood repertoires was quantified using the Morisita-Horn index. TCRdb applied fastp at Q25 and MiXCR to the public reads, then kept only in-frame beta chains. CDR3 protein duplicates are merged, each entry listing the most common genes and DNA. The V and J calls were determined by TCRdb, not by the authors. The sample table records under 350,000 distinct CDR3 sequences; roughly 15% of these occur just once. About 12% of the sample belongs to the ten largest clones.

Ophthalmopathy patients were characterized by moderately to severely active disease, a Clinical Activity Score of at least 3, a NOSPECS grade of at least 4, and a disease duration under 3 months. Anyone with other autoimmune diseases, uncontrolled infections, pregnancy or lactation was excluded from the study. Diagnosis relied on clinical symptoms, serum thyroxine, TRAb, thyroid ultrasound and orbital computed tomography. PBMCs were isolated from 10 ml of fresh peripheral blood by Ficoll-Paque density gradient centrifugation. Trizol reagent was used to extract the total RNA, and its quality was then checked on an Agilent 2100 Bioanalyzer. CDR1 and CDR2 were assigned from the germline V gene as SGHTA and FQGTGA. The CDR3 holds 15 amino acids from the cysteine to the phenylalanine. The DNA shown is the 45-base CDR3, in frame from base 1. V lost 1 base and J lost 8 bases; the stretch between them is 12 bases long.

Material for sequencing was peripheral blood. The TCR originated in an adult man with Graves' ophthalmopathy. Here the chain combines TRBV7-3 and TRBJ1-6; no confident D gene assignment can be made. At the DNA level, the sequence is TGTGCCAGCAGCTTAAGCACGGGGTCCTATTCACCCCTCCACTTT. Its protein reads: CASSLSTGSYSPLHF.